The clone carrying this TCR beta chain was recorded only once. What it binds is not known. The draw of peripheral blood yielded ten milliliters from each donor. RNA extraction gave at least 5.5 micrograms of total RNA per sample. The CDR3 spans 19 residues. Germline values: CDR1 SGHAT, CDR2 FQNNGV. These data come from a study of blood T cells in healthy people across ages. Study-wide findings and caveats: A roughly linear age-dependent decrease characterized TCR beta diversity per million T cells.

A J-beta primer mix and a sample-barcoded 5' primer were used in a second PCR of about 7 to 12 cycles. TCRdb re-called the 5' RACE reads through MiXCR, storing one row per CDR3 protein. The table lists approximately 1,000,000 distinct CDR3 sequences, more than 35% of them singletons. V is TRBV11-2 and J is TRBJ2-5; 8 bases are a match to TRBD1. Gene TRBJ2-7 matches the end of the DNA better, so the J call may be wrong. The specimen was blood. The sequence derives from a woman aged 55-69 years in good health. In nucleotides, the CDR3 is TGTGCCAGCAGCTTAGCCCGAGGAGGGACAGGTTCATTCCGGGGCGAGCAGTACTTC. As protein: CASSLARGGTGSFRGEQYF.